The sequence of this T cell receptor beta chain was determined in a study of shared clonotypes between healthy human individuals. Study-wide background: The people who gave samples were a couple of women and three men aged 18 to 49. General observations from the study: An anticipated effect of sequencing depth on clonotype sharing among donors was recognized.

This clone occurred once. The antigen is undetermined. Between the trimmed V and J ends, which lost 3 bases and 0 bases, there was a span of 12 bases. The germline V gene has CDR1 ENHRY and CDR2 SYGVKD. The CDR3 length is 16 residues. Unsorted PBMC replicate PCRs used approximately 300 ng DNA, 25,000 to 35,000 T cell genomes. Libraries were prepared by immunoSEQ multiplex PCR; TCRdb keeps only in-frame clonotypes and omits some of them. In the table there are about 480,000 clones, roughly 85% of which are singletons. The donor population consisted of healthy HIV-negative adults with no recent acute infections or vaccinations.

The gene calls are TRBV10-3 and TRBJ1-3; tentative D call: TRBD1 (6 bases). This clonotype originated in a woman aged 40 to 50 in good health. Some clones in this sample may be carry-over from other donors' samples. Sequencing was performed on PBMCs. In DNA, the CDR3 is TGTGCCATCAGTGATGGAGACAGGTTCTCTGGAAACACCATATATTTT. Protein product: CAISDGDRFSGNTIYF.